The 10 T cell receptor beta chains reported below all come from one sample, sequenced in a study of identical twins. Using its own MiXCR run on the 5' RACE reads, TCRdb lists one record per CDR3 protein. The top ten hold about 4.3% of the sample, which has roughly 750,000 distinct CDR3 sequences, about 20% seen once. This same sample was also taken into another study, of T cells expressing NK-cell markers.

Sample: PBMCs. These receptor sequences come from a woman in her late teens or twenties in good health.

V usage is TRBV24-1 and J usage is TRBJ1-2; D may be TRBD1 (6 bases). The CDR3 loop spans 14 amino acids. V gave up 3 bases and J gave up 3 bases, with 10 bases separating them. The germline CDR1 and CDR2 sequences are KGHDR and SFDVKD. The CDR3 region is CATSDDRRDYGYTF. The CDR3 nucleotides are TGTGCCACCAGTGATGACAGGAGGGACTATGGCTACACCTTC.

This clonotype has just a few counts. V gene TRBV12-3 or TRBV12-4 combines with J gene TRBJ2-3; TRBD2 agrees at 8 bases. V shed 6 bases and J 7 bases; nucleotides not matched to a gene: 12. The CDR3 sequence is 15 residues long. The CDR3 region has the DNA TGTGCCAGCAGCTCCCCGGGGGGGTACCCGAATACGCAGTATTTT. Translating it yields CASSSPGGYPNTQYF.

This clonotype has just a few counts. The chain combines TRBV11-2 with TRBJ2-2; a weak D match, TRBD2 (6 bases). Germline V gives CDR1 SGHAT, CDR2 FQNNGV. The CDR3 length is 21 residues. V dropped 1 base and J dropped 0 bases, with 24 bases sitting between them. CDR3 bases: TGTGCCAGCAGCTTAGTCCGAGGAGGGGTGCTTCTTTCCGCGAACACCGGGGAGCTGTTTTTT. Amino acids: CASSLVRGGVLLSANTGELFF.

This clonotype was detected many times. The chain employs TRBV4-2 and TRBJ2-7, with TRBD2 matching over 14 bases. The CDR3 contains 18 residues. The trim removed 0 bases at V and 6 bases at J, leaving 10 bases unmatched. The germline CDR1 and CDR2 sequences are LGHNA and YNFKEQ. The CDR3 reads CASSQDNPGTSGGSEQYF. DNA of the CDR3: TGTGCCAGCAGCCAAGACAATCCGGGGACTAGCGGGGGATCCGAGCAGTACTTC.

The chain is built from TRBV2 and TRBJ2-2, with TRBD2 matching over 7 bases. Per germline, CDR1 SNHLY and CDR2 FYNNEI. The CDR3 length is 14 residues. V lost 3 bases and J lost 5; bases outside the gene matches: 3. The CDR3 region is CASSDGRGTGELFF. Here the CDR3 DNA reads TGTGCCAGCAGTGACGGGCGGGGGACCGGGGAGCTGTTTTTT.

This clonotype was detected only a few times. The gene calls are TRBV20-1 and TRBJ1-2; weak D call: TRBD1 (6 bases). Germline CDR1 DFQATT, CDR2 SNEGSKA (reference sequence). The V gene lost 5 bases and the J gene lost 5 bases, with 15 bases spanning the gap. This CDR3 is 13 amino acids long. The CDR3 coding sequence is TGCAGTGCTCCTTTGGGGGCGGGATATGGCTACACCTTC. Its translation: CSAPLGAGYGYTF.

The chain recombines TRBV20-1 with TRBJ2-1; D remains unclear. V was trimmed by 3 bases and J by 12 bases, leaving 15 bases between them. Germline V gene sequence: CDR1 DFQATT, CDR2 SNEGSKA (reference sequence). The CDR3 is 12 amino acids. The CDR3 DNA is TGCAGTGCTAGTAATGAAGGTCGGCGGCAGTTCTTC. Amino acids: CSASNEGRRQFF.

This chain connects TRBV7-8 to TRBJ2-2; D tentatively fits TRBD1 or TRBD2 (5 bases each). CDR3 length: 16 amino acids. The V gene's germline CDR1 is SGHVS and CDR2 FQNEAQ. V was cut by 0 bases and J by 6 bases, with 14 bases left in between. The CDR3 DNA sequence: TGTGCCAGCAGCTTAGCGGGGGAGCGGAGCCCCGGGGAGCTGTTTTTT. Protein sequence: CASSLAGERSPGELFF.

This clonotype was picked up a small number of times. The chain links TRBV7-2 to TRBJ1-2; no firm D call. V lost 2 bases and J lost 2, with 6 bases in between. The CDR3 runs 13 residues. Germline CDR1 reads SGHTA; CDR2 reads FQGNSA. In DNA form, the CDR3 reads TGTGCCAGCAGCTTATCACAGAACTATGGCTACACCTTC. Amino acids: CASSLSQNYGYTF.

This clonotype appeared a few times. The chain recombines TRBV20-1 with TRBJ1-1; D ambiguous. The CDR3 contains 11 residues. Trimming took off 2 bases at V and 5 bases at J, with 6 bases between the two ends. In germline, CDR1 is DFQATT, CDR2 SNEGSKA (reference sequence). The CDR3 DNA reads TGCAGTGCTAGATGGCTGACTGAAGCTTTCTTT. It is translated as CSARWLTEAFF.